These 9 T cell receptor beta chains were all obtained from the same sample, sequenced in a study of HIV-infected children after antiretroviral therapy interruption. Treatment of the sample: PENTA 11 planned treatment interruption arm or continuous ART arm. RNA-based 3' RACE libraries used unique molecular identifiers. TCRdb called the 3' RACE reads again in MiXCR, with one record for every CDR3 protein. The sample shows some 15,000 distinct CDR3 sequences, roughly 3.5% of them seen only once. Source: CD45RO+ CD8+ T cells from PBMCs, pooled from several time points, taken from a donor given antiretroviral therapy, either interrupted or continuous. As to subset: memory CD8+ CD45RO+ CD45RA- T cells. Receptor source: a pool of human donors with HIV.

This clonotype showed up many times. The chain links TRBV7-9 to TRBJ1-2; perhaps TRBD1 as D (5 bases). In germline, CDR1 is SEHNR, CDR2 FQNEAQ (reference sequence). The CDR3 contains 18 residues. V lost 1 base to trimming and J lost 2 bases, with 20 bases between them. The chain's CDR3 is CASSLGEGNYGGNYGYTF. CDR3 DNA: TGTGCCAGCAGCTTAGGGGAGGGGAACTATGGGGGGAACTATGGCTACACCTTC.

This clonotype has at least ten counts. The chain links TRBV7-6 to TRBJ2-5, with D perhaps TRBD2 (6 bases). The CDR3 extends over 15 amino acids. Trimming took 2 bases from V and 9 from J, leaving 19 bases between them. Germline V CDR1 and CDR2: SGHVS, FNYEAQ. CDR3 bases: TGTGCCAGCAGCTTACCCCCTGGACTACAAGGGGCCCAGTACTTC. Protein product: CASSLPPGLQGAQYF.

This clonotype showed up many times. The chain combines TRBV7-9 with TRBJ2-7; 9 bases fit TRBD1. Germline values: CDR1 SEHNR, CDR2 FQNEAQ (reference sequence). Trimming cost V 2 bases and J 4 bases; bases outside gene matches: 15. The CDR3 has 18 amino acids. CDR3 residues: CASSLKEGTGKIPYEQYF. Written as DNA, the CDR3 is TGTGCCAGCAGCTTAAAGGAAGGGACAGGGAAAATACCTTACGAGCAGTACTTC.

This clonotype has a count of ten or more. The chain combines TRBV3-1 with TRBJ2-7, with D perhaps TRBD1 (5 bases). The CDR3 sequence is 14 residues long. CDR1 is LGHDT, CDR2 YNNKEL, per germline (reference sequence). Trimming took off 4 bases at V and 2 bases at J, with 12 bases between the two ends. In DNA form, the CDR3 reads TGTGCCAGCAGCCCGACAGCCACTACCTACGAGCAGTACTTC. It translates to CASSPTATTYEQYF.

The chain combines TRBV27 with TRBJ1-1; tentative D call: TRBD1 (6 bases). Germline-derived CDR1 and CDR2 are MNHEY and SMNVEV (reference sequence). The CDR3 covers 13 residues. The V and J ends lost 7 bases and 4 bases respectively, with 13 bases between them. The CDR3 nucleotides are TGTGCCAGCATTGCCAGGGGCCTCACTGAAGCTTTCTTT. This translates into CASIARGLTEAFF.

This clonotype was counted at least ten times. The V gene is TRBV2, the J gene TRBJ2-2; tentative D call: TRBD2 (5 bases). The V end lost 8 bases, the J end lost 5 bases, and 12 bases lay between the germline ends. Germline CDR1 reads SNHLY; CDR2 reads FYNNEI. The CDR3 sequence is 13 residues long. The DNA of the CDR3 is TGTGCCAGCTCAGAGAGGGTGACCGGGGAGCTGTTTTTT. Protein: CASSERVTGELFF.

This clonotype showed up many times. The V call is TRBV20-1, the J call TRBJ1-1, with D possibly being TRBD1 (5 bases). The CDR3 contains 14 residues. The V gene's germline CDR1 is DFQATT and CDR2 SNEGSKA (reference sequence). V lost 2 bases to trimming and J lost 3 bases, with 13 bases between them. CDR3 in DNA: TGCAGTGCTAGATCAAACAGGTTTGACACTGAAGCTTTCTTT. Protein sequence: CSARSNRFDTEAFF.

The genes are TRBV6-6 and TRBJ1-3; D remains unclear. This CDR3 spans 12 amino acids. CDR1 and CDR2 (germline): MNHNY, SVGAGI (reference sequence). The V gene lost 6 bases and the J gene lost 4 bases, with 7 bases spanning the gap. The CDR3 DNA is TGTGCCAGCAGACCCGGGGGAAACACCATATATTTT. It translates to CASRPGGNTIYF.

This clonotype was counted many times. This chain uses TRBV24-1 with TRBJ2-2; 7 bases align to TRBD1. This CDR3 is built from 16 residues. Germline V lookup: CDR1 KGHDR, CDR2 SFDVKD. The V and J ends lost 4 bases and 3 bases, in that order; junction bases with no gene match: 7. CDR3 region: CATSDPRQGDTGELFF. In DNA form, the CDR3 reads TGTGCCACCAGTGACCCGAGACAGGGAGACACCGGGGAGCTGTTTTTT.